Listed below are T cell receptor beta chains from one sample, sequenced in a study of OX40 agonist ivuxolimab in advanced cancers. Only in-frame clones appear in the TCRdb table, and some are missing; sequencing was by immunoSEQ multiplex PCR. This table holds 45,000 to 55,000 clones, 88% found once. Sequencing used CD4+ or CD8+ T cells sorted from blood, obtained in a trial of the OX40 agonist ivuxolimab. All receptors derive from an adult with an advanced solid tumor such as melanoma, head and neck, liver or kidney cancer. Both conserved end residues are part of each CDR3. The size field is filled for only some rows; it gives once, few, many or a size class.

TRBV19 | once | CASSMGILYTEAFF
TRBV14 | NA | CASSHVRGDGYTF
TRBV9 | NA | CASSVAAGGDYGYTF
TRBV19 | NA | CASSIDDRGAAEQFF
TRBV4-3 | NA | CASSQGDRNTGELFF
TRBV28 | few | CASSSTDRGSYNSPLHF
TRBV7-2 | NA | CASSFTRGDTQYF
TRBV7-3 | NA | CASSLGPSSYNEQFF
TRBV5-1 | NA | CASSLFDRGETQYF
TRBV28 | NA | CASGDLAKNIQYF
TRBV19 | NA | CASSPRQRTNAEAFF
TRBV10-1 | NA | CASSGTSGNNEQFF
TRBV5-6 | NA | CASSSTGLGQPQHF
TRBV5-1 | NA | CASSGFYTGVDTEAFF
TRBV7-3 | few | CASSPGTGGETQYF
TRBV30 | NA | CAWSGQGYTIYF
TRBV28 | NA | CASRRGGVGSYEQYF
TRBV5-5 | NA | CASTLTRDRNTEAFF
TRBV4-2 | NA | CASSGSGSYEQYF
TRBV11-2 | NA | CASRHGTGSEAFF
TRBV5-1 | NA | CASSQVTGVNSPLHF
TRBV9 | NA | CASSVGTATYNEQFF
TRBV6-1 | NA | CASSGDSYEQYF
TRBV7-6 | once | CASSPLETQYF
TRBV5-1 | NA | CASSLRDGTTSGNTIYF
TRBV28 | NA | CASRTGTGSYNEQFF
TRBV7-3 | NA | CASSPGRSSYEQYF
TRBV9 | NA | CASSDLAGGQDTQYF
TRBV9 | NA | CASSRPHEKLFF
TRBV6-5 | NA | CASSPGGSYSYEQYF
TRBV6-4 | NA | CASSADHTDTQYF
TRBV7-2 | NA | CASSAQGSSGANVLTF
TRBV2 | NA | CASSALSGITDTQYF
TRBV7-2 | NA | CASSPPGSGGQETQYF
TRBV6-5 | NA | CASSPRLPQETQYF
TRBV9 | NA | CASSDAVGTLNTEAFF
TRBV6-4 | NA | CASSDREGQGGQPQHF
TRBV2 | NA | CASSTDSREQYF
TRBV10-3 | NA | CAISELRENEQFF
TRBV19 | NA | CASSPEGRRSNQPQHF
TRBV7-6 | NA | CASSQRQGASYNSPLHF
TRBV6-5 | once | CATTDRIRNIQYF
TRBV28 | NA | CATAGQTLTDTQYF
TRBV4-1 | once | CASSQLAGITYEQYF
TRBV19 | NA | CASSSSGGGDPFYHYNEQFF
TRBV7-6 | NA | CASSPRSGLNTGELFF
TRBV6-5 | NA | CASSYLGTANTEAFF
TRBV25-1 | NA | CASSEDRARGHNEQFF
TRBV4-1 | NA | CASSQKQGKYGYTF
TRBV2 | NA | CASSGQGAQETQYF
TRBV5-1 | NA | CASSPDRGLIGYTF
TRBV5-5 | NA | CASSLGQFSNQPQHF
TRBV6-1 | NA | CASSGSLTIYNEQFF
TRBV7-9 | NA | CASSFSGYTDTQYF
TRBV4-2 | NA | CASSRGESIHEKLFF
TRBV7-9 | NA | CASSLVSGSNYGYTF
TRBV5-1 | NA | CASSSLTGVGYEQYF
TRBV18 | NA | CASSPNPVRGGSGNTIYF
TRBV27 | NA | CASSLSVLATYEQYF